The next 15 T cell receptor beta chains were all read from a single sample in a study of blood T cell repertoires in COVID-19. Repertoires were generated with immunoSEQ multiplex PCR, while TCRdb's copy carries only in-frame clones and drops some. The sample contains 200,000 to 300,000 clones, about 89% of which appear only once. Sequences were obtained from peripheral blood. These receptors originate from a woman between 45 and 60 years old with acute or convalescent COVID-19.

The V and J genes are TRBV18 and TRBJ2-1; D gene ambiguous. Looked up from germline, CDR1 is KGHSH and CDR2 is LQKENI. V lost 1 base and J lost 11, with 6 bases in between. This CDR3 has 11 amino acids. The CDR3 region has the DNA TGTGCCAGCTCACCACAGGAGAAGCAGTTCTTC. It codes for CASSPQEKQFF.

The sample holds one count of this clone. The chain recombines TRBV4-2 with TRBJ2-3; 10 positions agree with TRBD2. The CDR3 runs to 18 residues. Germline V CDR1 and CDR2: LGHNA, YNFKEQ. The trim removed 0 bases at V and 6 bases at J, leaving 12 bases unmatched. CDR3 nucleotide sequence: TGTGCCAGCAGCCAAGATCGTGCTAGCGGGAGACAAGGGGATACGCAGTATTTT. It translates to CASSQDRASGRQGDTQYF.

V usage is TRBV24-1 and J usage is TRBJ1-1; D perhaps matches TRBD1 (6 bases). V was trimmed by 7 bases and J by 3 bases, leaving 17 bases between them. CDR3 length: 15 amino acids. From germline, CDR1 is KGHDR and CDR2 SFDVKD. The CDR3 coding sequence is TGTGCCACCAGCCACCGGGACAACCACTACACTGAAGCTTTCTTT. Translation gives CATSHRDNHYTEAFF.

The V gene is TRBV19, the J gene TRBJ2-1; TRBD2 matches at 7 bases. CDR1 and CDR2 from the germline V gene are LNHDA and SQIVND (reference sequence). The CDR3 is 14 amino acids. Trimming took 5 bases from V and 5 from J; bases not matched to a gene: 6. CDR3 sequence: CASSPLGLNNEQFF. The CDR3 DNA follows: TGTGCCAGTAGTCCCTTGGGACTAAACAATGAGCAGTTCTTC.

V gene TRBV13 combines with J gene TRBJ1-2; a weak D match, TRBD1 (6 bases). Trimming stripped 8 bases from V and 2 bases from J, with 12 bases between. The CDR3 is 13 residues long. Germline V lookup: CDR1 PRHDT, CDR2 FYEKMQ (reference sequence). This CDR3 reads CASGRTGNYGYTF. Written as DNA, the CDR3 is TGTGCCAGCGGCCGAACAGGGAACTATGGCTACACCTTC. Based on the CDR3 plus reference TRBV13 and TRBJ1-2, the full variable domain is AAGVIQSPRHLIKEKRETATLKCYPIPRHDTVYWYQQGPGQDPQFLISFYEKMQSDKGSIPDRFSAQQFSDYHSELNMSSLELGDSALYFCASGRTGNYGYTFGSGTRLTVV.

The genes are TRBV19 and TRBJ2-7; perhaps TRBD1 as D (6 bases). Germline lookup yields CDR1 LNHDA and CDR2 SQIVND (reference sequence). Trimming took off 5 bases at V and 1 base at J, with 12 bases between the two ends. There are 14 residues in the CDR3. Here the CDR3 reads CASSRAGVSYEQYF. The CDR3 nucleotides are TGTGCCAGTAGTCGGGCAGGGGTATCCTACGAGCAGTACTTC. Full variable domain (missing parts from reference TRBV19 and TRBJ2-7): DGGITQSPKYLFRKEGQNVTLSCEQNLNHDAMYWYRQDPGQGLRLIYYSQIVNDFQKGDIAEGYSVSREKKESFPLTVTSAQKNPTAFYLCASSRAGVSYEQYFGPGTRLTVT.

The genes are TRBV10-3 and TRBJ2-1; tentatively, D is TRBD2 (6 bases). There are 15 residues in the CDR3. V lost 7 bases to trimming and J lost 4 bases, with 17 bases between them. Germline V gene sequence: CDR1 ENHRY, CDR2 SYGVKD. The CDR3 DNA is TGTGCCATCACGACGGGAGATATCCCATACAATGAGCAGTTCTTC. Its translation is CAITTGDIPYNEQFF.

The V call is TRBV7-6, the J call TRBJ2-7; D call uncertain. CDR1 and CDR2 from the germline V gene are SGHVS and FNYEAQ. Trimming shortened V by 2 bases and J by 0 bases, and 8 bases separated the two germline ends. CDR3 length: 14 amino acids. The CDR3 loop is CASSLSPLSYEQYF. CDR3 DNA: TGTGCCAGCAGCTTATCCCCACTCTCCTACGAGCAGTACTTC.

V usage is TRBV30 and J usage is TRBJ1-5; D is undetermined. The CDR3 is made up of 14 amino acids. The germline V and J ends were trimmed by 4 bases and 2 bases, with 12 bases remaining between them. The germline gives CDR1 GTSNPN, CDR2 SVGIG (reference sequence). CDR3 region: CAWKVKTGNQPQHF. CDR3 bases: TGTGCCTGGAAAGTCAAAACGGGCAATCAGCCCCAGCATTTT.

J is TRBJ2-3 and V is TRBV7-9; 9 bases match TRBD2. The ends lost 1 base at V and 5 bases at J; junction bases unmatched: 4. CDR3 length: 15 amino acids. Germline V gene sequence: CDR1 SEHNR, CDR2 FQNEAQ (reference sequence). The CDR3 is CASSLEWREGDTQYF. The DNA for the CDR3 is TGTGCCAGCAGCTTAGAGTGGCGGGAGGGAGATACGCAGTATTTT.

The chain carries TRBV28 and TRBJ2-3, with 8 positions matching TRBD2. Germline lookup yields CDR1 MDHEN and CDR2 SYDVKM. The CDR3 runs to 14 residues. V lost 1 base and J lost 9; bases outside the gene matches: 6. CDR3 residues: CASSLYGSGDTQYF. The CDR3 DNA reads TGTGCCAGCAGTTTATACGGTAGCGGGGACACGCAGTATTTT.

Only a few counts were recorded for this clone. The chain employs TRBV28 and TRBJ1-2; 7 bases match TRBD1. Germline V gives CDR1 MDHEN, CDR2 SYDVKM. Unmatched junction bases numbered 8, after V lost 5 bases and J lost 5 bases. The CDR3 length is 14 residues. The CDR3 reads CASSVGTALYGYTF. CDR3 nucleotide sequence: TGTGCCAGCAGTGTTGGGACAGCTCTTTATGGCTACACCTTC.

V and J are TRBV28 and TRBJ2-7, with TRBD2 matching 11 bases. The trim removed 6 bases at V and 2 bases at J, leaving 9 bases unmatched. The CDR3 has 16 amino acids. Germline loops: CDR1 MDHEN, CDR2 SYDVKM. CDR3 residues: CASSPGGTSGTYEQYF. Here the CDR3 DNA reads TGTGCCAGCAGCCCCGGCGGGACTAGCGGAACCTACGAGCAGTACTTC.

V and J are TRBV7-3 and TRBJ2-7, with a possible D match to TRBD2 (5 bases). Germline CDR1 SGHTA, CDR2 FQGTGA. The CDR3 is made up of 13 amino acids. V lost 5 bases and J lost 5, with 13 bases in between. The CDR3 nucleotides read TGTGCCAGCAGCCTCAACACGGGGAACGAGCAGTACTTC. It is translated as CASSLNTGNEQYF.

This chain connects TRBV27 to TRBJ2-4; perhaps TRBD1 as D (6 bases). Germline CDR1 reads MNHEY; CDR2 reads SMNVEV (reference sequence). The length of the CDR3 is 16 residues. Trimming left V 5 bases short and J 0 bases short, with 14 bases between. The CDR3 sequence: CASSPGQGLAKNIQYF. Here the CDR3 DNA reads TGTGCCAGCAGTCCCGGGCAGGGGCTAGCCAAAAACATTCAGTACTTC.